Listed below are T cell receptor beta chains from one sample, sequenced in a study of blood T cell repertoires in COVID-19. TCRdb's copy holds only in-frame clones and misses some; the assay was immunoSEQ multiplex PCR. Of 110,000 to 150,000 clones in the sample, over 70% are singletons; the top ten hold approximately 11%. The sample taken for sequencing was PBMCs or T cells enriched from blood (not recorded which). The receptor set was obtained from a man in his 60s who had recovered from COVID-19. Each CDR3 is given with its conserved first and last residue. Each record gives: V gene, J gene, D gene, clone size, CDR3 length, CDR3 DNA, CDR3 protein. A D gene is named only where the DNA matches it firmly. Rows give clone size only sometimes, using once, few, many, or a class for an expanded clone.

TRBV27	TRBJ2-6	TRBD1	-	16	TGTGCCAGTACACAGGGGACGTCCTCTGGGGCCAACGTCCTGACTTTC	CASTQGTSSGANVLTF
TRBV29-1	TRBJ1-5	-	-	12	TGCAGTGCAGGGGAATATGATCAGCCCCAGCATTTT	CSAGEYDQPQHF
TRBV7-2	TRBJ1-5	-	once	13	TGTGCCAGCAGCTTAGAAAGGGGTCAGCCCCAGCATTTT	CASSLERGQPQHF
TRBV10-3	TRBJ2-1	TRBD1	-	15	TGTGCCACCTTACCCAGACAGGGGGGTTACAATGAGCAGTTCTTC	CATLPRQGGYNEQFF
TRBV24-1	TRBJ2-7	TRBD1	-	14	TGTGCCACCAGTGTGAAAGGGGGCCGCGACGAGCAGTACTTC	CATSVKGGRDEQYF
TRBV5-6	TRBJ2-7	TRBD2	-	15	TGTGCCAGCAGCATCGGACTAGCGGGACACTACGAGCAGTACTTC	CASSIGLAGHYEQYF
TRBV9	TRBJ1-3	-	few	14	TGTGCCAGCAGCGAGGGACTTTTTGGAAACACCATATATTTT	CASSEGLFGNTIYF
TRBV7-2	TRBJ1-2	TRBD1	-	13	TGTGCCAGCAGCTCCCGACAGGGTGCCGGCTACACCTTC	CASSSRQGAGYTF
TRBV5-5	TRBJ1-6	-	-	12	TGTGCCAGCAGCCCAGGGGATTCACCCCTCCACTTT	CASSPGDSPLHF
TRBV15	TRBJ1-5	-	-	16	TGTGCCACCAGCAGAGGCGGATCCGACGGCGGTCAGCCCCAGCATTTT	CATSRGGSDGGQPQHF
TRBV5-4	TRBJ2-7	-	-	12	TGTGCCAGCAGCGGAACAGGGTACGAGCAGTACTTC	CASSGTGYEQYF
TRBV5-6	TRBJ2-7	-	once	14	TGTGCCAGCAGCTTGGAACCCCTAAGCCACGAGCAGTACTTC	CASSLEPLSHEQYF
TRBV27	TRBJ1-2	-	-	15	TGTGCCAGCAGGCTACCCGGGAGTGTAAAAGATGGCTACACCTTC	CASRLPGSVKDGYTF
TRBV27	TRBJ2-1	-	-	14	TGTGCCAGCAGTTCCTCCCCCCTACCCAATGAGCAGTTCTTC	CASSSSPLPNEQFF
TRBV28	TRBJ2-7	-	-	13	TGTGCCAGCGGTCGGACAGTTAGGTACGAGCAGTACTTC	CASGRTVRYEQYF
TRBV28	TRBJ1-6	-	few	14	TGTGCCAGCACCTCGACAGCTTATAATTCACCCCTCCACTTT	CASTSTAYNSPLHF
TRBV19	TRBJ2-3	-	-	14	TGTGCCAGTAGTACCGGGTTATTCGTAGATACGCAGTATTTT	CASSTGLFVDTQYF
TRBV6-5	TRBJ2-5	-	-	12	TGTGCCAGCACAAGACGGGAAGAGACCCAGTACTTC	CASTRREETQYF
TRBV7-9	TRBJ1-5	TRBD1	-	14	TGTGCCAGCAGCTTTGGACAGGGGGACCAGCCCCAGCATTTT	CASSFGQGDQPQHF
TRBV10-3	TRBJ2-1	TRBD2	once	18	TGTGCCATCAGTGAGCTCCCGACTAGCGGGAAACCCTACAATGAGCAGTTCTTC	CAISELPTSGKPYNEQFF
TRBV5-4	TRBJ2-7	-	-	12	TGTGCCAGCAGCCTGCAAGGAGCCGAGCAGTACTTC	CASSLQGAEQYF
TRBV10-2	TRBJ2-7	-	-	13	TGCGCCAGCAGTGGCGGGACGGCTGGCGAGCAGTACTTC	CASSGGTAGEQYF
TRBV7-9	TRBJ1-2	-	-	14	TGTGCCAGCAGCCGCTCGGGGGGGTACTATGGCTACACCTTC	CASSRSGGYYGYTF
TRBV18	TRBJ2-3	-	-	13	TGTGCCAGCTCATTATATAGCACAGATACGCAGTATTTT	CASSLYSTDTQYF
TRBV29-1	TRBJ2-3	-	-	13	TGCAGCGCCCGCCCCGTTTCGGCAGATACGCAGTATTTT	CSARPVSADTQYF
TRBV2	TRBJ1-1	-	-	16	TGTGCCAGCAGTGAAGAGGGGGTAGCTTCTTCCACTGAAGCTTTCTTT	CASSEEGVASSTEAFF
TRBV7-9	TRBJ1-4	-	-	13	TGTGCCAGCGACGAGGGGGTTTATGAAAAACTGTTTTTT	CASDEGVYEKLFF
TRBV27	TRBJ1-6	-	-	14	TGTGCCAGCAGCCGGTCTAGGTTTAATTCACCCCTCCACTTT	CASSRSRFNSPLHF
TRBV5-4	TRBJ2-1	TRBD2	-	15	TGTGCCAGCAGCCGCGGGACTAGCGGGATCCCTGAGCAGTTCTTC	CASSRGTSGIPEQFF
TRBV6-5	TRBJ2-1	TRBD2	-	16	TGTGCCAGCAGTTACGCGGGAGCGGTACCATACAATGAGCAGTTCTTC	CASSYAGAVPYNEQFF
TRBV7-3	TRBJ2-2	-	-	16	TGTGCCAGCAGCCCATTAGGAGTCGGGTCGACCGGGGAGCTGTTTTTT	CASSPLGVGSTGELFF
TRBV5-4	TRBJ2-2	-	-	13	TGTGCCAGCAGACCTATAAACACCGGGGAGCTGTTTTTT	CASRPINTGELFF
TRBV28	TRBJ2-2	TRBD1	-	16	TGTGCCAGCAGTGGCCGGGACAGGGGAACGGTCGGGGAGCTGTTTTTT	CASSGRDRGTVGELFF
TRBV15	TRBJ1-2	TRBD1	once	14	TGTGCCACCAGCAGAGATGGGACAGTTGGCGGCTACACCTTC	CATSRDGTVGGYTF
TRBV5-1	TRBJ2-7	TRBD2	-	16	TGCGCCAGCAGCTTGGGACTAGCGGGGGAGACCTACGAGCAGTACTTC	CASSLGLAGETYEQYF
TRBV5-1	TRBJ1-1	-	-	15	TGCGCCAGCAGCTTGGTGCAGGGTCGGGGGACTGAAGCTTTCTTT	CASSLVQGRGTEAFF
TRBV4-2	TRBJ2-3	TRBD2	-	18	TGTGCCAGCAGCCCCATCCCTGGGGGACTAGGAGCTAGAGATACGCAGTATTTT	CASSPIPGGLGARDTQYF
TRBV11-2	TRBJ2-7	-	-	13	TGTGCCAGCAGCTTTACAGGGACCTACGAGCAGTACTTC	CASSFTGTYEQYF
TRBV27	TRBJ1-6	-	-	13	TGTGCCAGCAGCTATTCCCCTAATTCACCCCTCCACTTT	CASSYSPNSPLHF
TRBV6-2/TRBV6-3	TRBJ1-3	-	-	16	TGTGCCAGCAGTTCGTACCCGGACAGCTCTGGAAACACCATATATTTT	CASSSYPDSSGNTIYF
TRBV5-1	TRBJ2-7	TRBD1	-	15	TGCGCCAGCAGCTTGGACAGGGGGCGCTCCTACGAGCAGTACTTC	CASSLDRGRSYEQYF
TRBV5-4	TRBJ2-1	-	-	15	TGTGCCAGCAGCTTGGTTGGGCTGATGCATAATGAGCAGTTCTTC	CASSLVGLMHNEQFF
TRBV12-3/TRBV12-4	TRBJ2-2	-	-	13	TGTGCCAGCAGTTTCTCGAACACCGGGGAGCTGTTTTTT	CASSFSNTGELFF
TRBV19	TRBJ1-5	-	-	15	TGTGCCAGTAGTGCACAGTCAGGGGCGAGACAGCCCCAGCATTTT	CASSAQSGARQPQHF
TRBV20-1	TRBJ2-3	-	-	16	TGCAGTGCTAGTGGAGTGGCGGCGAGTCCAACAGATACGCAGTATTTT	CSASGVAASPTDTQYF
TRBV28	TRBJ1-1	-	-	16	TGTGCCAGCAGTTTAATAGGGAGTTGGGTAGCGACTGAAGCTTTCTTT	CASSLIGSWVATEAFF
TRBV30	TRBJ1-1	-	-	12	TGTGCCTGGACTCTGAAGAGGGCCAAAGCTTTCTTT	CAWTLKRAKAFF
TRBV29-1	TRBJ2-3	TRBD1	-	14	TGCAGCACCGGACAGGGATTAAACACAGATACGCAGTATTTT	CSTGQGLNTDTQYF
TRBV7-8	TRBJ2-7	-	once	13	TGTGCCAGCAGCTTAGGAATGACGAGGGAGCAGTACTTC	CASSLGMTREQYF
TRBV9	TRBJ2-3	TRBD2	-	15	TGTGCCAGCAGCGTAGGGACTAGCGGCACAGATACGCAGTATTTT	CASSVGTSGTDTQYF
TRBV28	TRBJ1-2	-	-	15	TGTGCCAGCAGTTCCCGGTTGTCTACCCCTCGGGGCTACACCTTC	CASSSRLSTPRGYTF
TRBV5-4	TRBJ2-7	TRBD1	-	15	TGTGCCAGCAGTTTGCCCCCGGGACAGGGTTACGAGCAGTACTTC	CASSLPPGQGYEQYF
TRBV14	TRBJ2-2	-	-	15	TGTGCCAGCAGCCACAACACCGAGGGCACCGGGGAGCTGTTTTTT	CASSHNTEGTGELFF
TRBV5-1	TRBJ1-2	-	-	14	TGCGCCAGCAGCACCCCCCACTCCGGTTATGGCTACACCTTC	CASSTPHSGYGYTF
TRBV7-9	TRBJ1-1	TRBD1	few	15	TGTGCCAGCAGCCCGTGGACAGGATCGAACACTGAAGCTTTCTTT	CASSPWTGSNTEAFF
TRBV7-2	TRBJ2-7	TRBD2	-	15	TGTGCCAGCAGCTACTCTAGCGGGAGCTCCTACGAGCAGTACTTC	CASSYSSGSSYEQYF
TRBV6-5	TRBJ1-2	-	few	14	TGTGCCAGCACCCTAGTGGAGGGGTCCTATGGCTACACCTTC	CASTLVEGSYGYTF
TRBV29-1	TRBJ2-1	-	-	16	TGCAGCGCGGAACCTGGAATAGCTAGCTCCTACAATGAGCAGTTCTTC	CSAEPGIASSYNEQFF
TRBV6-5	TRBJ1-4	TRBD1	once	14	TGTGCCAGCAGCCCCAGGACAGGAAATGAAAAACTGTTTTTT	CASSPRTGNEKLFF